The 8 T cell receptor beta chains reported below all come from one sample, sequenced in a study of shared T cell receptors in the human thymus (dated by TCRdb to the early 2020s). The library was obtained by the immunoSEQ multiplex PCR assay. The table comes from immuneACCESS by way of TCRdb, which keeps in-frame sequences with V and J called. Part of the clones is missing from these tables; in studies checked, under half for an unresolved V gene and the rest for unknown reasons. A total of about 660,000 clones appear in this sample, around 87% of them only once. The ten most abundant clones make up approximately 0.0097% of the sample. These data were also filed under a second study, of human thymus T cells.

The sequenced sample was thymocytes. The source of these receptors is a boy under two years old with a congenital heart defect. Donor details come from another sample of the same person, matched by shared clones.

The chain uses TRBV28 and TRBJ2-7, with TRBD2 as a possible D gene (6 bases). The V gene lost 3 bases and the J gene lost 0 bases, with 12 bases spanning the gap. Germline V gene lookup returns CDR1 MDHEN and CDR2 SYDVKM. The length of the CDR3 is 15 residues. The CDR3 is CASSFLGSRSYEQYF. CDR3 bases: TGTGCCAGCAGTTTCCTCGGGAGTCGCTCCTACGAGCAGTACTTC.

The rearrangement uses TRBV4-2 and TRBJ2-1; 7 nucleotides line up with TRBD1. The CDR3 is 15 residues long. Per the germline V gene, CDR1 is LGHNA and CDR2 is YNFKEQ. After removal of 4 bases from V and 7 bases from J, the junction contained 10 bases not matched to a gene. The CDR3 protein is CASSPLGQRMNEQFF. The CDR3 bases are TGTGCCAGCAGCCCTTTGGGACAGAGGATGAATGAGCAGTTCTTC.

The rearrangement uses TRBV10-1 and TRBJ2-1; 10 nucleotides align to TRBD1. This CDR3 comprises 15 residues. The V and J ends lost 7 bases and 4 bases, in that order; junction bases with no gene match: 7. In germline, CDR1 is WNHNN, CDR2 SYGVQD (reference sequence). Written as DNA, the CDR3 is TGCGCCAGCACCCTAAGGGACAGGGGATACAATGAGCAGTTCTTC. The encoded protein is CASTLRDRGYNEQFF.

J is TRBJ2-3 and V is TRBV27; D gene uncertain. Trimming left V 2 bases short and J 1 base short, with 7 bases between. Germline assignment: CDR1 MNHEY and CDR2 SMNVEV (reference sequence). The CDR3 totals 14 residues. The chain's CDR3 is CASSLMSGTDTQYF. CDR3 in DNA: TGTGCCAGCAGTTTAATGTCCGGCACAGATACGCAGTATTTT.

CDR3 loop: CATSRPGQGVQPQHF. The CDR3 DNA follows: TGTGCCACCAGCAGACCGGGACAGGGGGTTCAGCCCCAGCATTTT. V usage is TRBV15 and J usage is TRBJ1-5, with 11 bases aligning to TRBD1. Germline values: CDR1 LNHNV, CDR2 YYDKDF (reference sequence). J gave up 6 bases and V 2 bases, and 3 bases lay outside the gene matches. The CDR3 loop spans 15 amino acids.

The chain employs TRBV28 and TRBJ2-7; 7 bases align to TRBD1. Per the germline V gene, CDR1 is MDHEN and CDR2 is SYDVKM. V lost 6 bases and J lost 3; bases outside the gene matches: 11. This CDR3 is 15 amino acids long. The CDR3 is CASRADRAFSYEQYF. CDR3 bases: TGTGCCAGCAGGGCTGACAGGGCGTTCAGCTACGAGCAGTACTTC.

This sequence joins TRBV5-4 and TRBJ1-2; maybe TRBD1 (6 bases). The CDR3 extends over 14 amino acids. V lost 4 bases, J lost 4 bases, and 14 bases lay in between. The germline CDR1 and CDR2 sequences are SGHNT and YYREEE (reference sequence). This chain's CDR3 is CASSVNRVSYGYTF. DNA for the CDR3: TGTGCCAGCAGCGTAAACAGGGTCAGCTATGGCTACACCTTC. Complete variable domain (other parts from reference TRBV5-4 and TRBJ1-2): ETGVTQSPTHLIKTRGQQVTLRCSSQSGHNTVSWYQQALGQGPQFIFQYYREEENGRGNFPPRFSGLQFPNYSSELNVNALELDDSALYLCASSVNRVSYGYTFGSGTRLTVV.

V and J are TRBV28 and TRBJ2-1; D is possibly TRBD2 (5 bases). Trimming left V 3 bases short and J 7 bases short, with 16 bases between. The germline gives CDR1 MDHEN, CDR2 SYDVKM. The CDR3 runs 15 residues. The chain's CDR3 is CASSLRDLALNEQFF. The CDR3 DNA sequence: TGTGCCAGCAGTTTGAGGGATCTAGCATTAAATGAGCAGTTCTTC.